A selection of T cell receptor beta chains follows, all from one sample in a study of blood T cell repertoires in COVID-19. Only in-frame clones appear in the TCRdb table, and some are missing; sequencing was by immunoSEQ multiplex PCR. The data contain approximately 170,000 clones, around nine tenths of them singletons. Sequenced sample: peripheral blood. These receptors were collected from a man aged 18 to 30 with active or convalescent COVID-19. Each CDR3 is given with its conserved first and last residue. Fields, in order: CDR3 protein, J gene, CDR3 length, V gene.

CSVVEQTYEQYF,TRBJ2-7,12,TRBV29-1
CASSLADRGITEAFF,TRBJ1-1,15,TRBV7-9
CASTAGTGYLDRYTF,TRBJ1-2,15,TRBV19
CASSQTGVYGYTF,TRBJ1-2,13,TRBV19
CSVGGTGGTEGGQPQHF,TRBJ1-5,17,TRBV29-1
CASSETGVWANYGYTF,TRBJ1-2,16,TRBV19
CASSKIGQGASNQPQHF,TRBJ1-5,17,TRBV21-1
CASVPSAQETQYF,TRBJ2-5,13,TRBV11-3
CASSLEGKGNTIYF,TRBJ1-3,14,TRBV5-1
CASSFSGTSPGELFF,TRBJ2-2,15,TRBV11-3
CASSSGGLIYGYTF,TRBJ1-2,14,TRBV14
CASSTPGQGPSGSQFF,TRBJ2-1,16,TRBV19
CASSRDRGANYGYTF,TRBJ1-2,15,TRBV9
CASSFGVPNTGELFF,TRBJ2-2,15,TRBV5-1
CAISESGGSGAFF,TRBJ1-1,13,TRBV10-3
CASSTGTTGELFF,TRBJ2-2,13,TRBV2
CASSQGRGEQFF,TRBJ2-1,12,TRBV3-1/TRBV3-2
CASSRDSLASYNEQFF,TRBJ2-1,16,TRBV14
CASSYSKQGFEPLHF,TRBJ1-6,15,TRBV6-5
CATRQTTSNYGYTF,TRBJ1-2,14,TRBV10-3
CAWSTGTGPYF,TRBJ2-7,11,TRBV30
CASSYLGGNTEAFF,TRBJ1-1,14,TRBV6-5
CASSQDRPAGVHYEQYF,TRBJ2-7,17,TRBV14
CASSFGTGTYEQYF,TRBJ2-7,14,TRBV7-2
CASSPRDTGELFF,TRBJ2-2,13,TRBV18
CATSVPLTGELFF,TRBJ2-2,13,TRBV24-1
CASSGVAREGSPLHF,TRBJ1-6,15,TRBV6-5
CASRTGSGRQETQYF,TRBJ2-5,15,TRBV6-5
CASSYRTETNEKLFF,TRBJ1-4,15,TRBV6-5
CASSRDNYYGYTF,TRBJ1-2,13,TRBV6-5
CSVHSPGPHEQYF,TRBJ2-7,13,TRBV29-1
CASSEGLNSPLHF,TRBJ1-6,13,TRBV6-1
CASSEAVSNQPQHF,TRBJ1-5,14,TRBV6-1
CASSLAYSGGAGRNEQFF,TRBJ2-1,18,TRBV5-1
CASSLMGQGGTEAFF,TRBJ1-1,15,TRBV18
CAGREGRLAETQYF,TRBJ2-5,14,TRBV6-6
CATSDLKAGAYNEQFF,TRBJ2-1,16,TRBV24-1
CATGGSSGINEQFF,TRBJ2-1,14,TRBV24-1
CASSVLLAGSGEQFF,TRBJ2-1,15,TRBV9
CASSQVGQPQETQYF,TRBJ2-5,15,TRBV4-1
CASGRASSGTANYGYTF,TRBJ1-2,17,TRBV12-5
CASSLGTGYGYTF,TRBJ1-2,13,TRBV7-3
CASSSSRLAAFPGGELFF,TRBJ2-2,18,TRBV5-1
CASETQASRTQYF,TRBJ2-3,13,TRBV28
CASGLVLGDNLWNTEAFF,TRBJ1-1,18,TRBV12-5
CASSLGGGRDTGELFF,TRBJ2-2,16,TRBV7-9
CASRGTGGTEAFF,TRBJ1-1,13,TRBV12-3/TRBV12-4
CASSFERVRGGGWHNSPLHF,TRBJ1-6,20,TRBV7-8
CASSQATLKRNSGNTIYF,TRBJ1-3,18,TRBV23-1
CASSLRLAGAQETQYF,TRBJ2-5,16,TRBV3-1/TRBV3-2
CASSERGPNTEAFF,TRBJ1-1,14,TRBV2
CASSLVPTLNEQFF,TRBJ2-1,14,TRBV5-1
CASSQARQTAYTF,TRBJ1-2,13,TRBV14
CASRGWGENTIYF,TRBJ1-3,13,TRBV2
CASSLNNEQYF,TRBJ2-7,11,TRBV7-9
CAGRTGNQPQHF,TRBJ1-5,12,TRBV28
CASSLRFGTALNYGYTF,TRBJ1-2,17,TRBV7-2